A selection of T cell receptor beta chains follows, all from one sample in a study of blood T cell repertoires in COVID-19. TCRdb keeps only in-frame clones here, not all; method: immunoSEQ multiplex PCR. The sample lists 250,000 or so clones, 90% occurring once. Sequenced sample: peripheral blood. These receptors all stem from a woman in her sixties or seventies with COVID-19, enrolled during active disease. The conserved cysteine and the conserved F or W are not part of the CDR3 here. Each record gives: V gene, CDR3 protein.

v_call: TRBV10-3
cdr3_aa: AISEGEHNSPLH

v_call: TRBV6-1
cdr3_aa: ASSDRGRINYGYT

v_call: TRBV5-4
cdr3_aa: ASSIESEQF

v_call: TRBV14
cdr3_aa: ASSQVENYGYT

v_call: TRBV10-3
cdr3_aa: AISESRTGPNYGYT

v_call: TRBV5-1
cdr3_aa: ASSPRQANYGYT

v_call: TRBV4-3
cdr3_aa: ASSQGQDPDTQY

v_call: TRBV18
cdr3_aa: ASSPDRNYGYT

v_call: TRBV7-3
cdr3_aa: ASSYTGGSGNTIY

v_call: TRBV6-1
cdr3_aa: ASSARGGSYNSPLH

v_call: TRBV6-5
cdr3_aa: ASSSTGGENTEAF

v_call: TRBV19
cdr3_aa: ASSVDRTGVYGYT

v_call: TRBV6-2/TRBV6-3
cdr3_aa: ASSFTGAYEQY

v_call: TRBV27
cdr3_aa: ASSRPTSFTDTQY

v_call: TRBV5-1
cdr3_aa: ASSSGTGGQPQH

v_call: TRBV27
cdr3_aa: ASSSQGNTEAF

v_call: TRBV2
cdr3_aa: ASCSTGNSPLH

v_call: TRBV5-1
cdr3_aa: ASSWASSTASTDTQY

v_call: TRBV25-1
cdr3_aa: ASSEYGLQGADGNTIY

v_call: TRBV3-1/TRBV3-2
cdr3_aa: ASSRDRGSYT

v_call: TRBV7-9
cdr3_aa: ASSLATGGDASNQPQH

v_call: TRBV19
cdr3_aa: ASSTSLNTEAF

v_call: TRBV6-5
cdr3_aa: ASSYSVGQGGYGYT

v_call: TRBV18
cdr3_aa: ASSPTINTGELF

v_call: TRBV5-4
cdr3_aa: ASSNPGTGTDGYT

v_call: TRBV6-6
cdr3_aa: ASRAGTGDGNEQF

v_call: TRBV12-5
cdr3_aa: ASGETGAVGNEQF

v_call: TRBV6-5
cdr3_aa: ASSYKGRGRFGELF

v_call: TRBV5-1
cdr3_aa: ASSVRPGDEQF

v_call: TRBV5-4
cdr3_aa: ASSLGGGRSNQPQH

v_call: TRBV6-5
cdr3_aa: ASSYNAGGYGYT

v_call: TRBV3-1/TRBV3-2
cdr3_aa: ASSQGTGAEQF

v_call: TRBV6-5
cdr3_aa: ASSYNGRMNTEAF

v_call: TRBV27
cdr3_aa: ASSQNYGYT

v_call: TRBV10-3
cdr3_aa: AISESDTSNQPQH

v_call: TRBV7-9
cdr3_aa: ASSVGGEGSPLH

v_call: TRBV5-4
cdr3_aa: ASSSTQGYGYT

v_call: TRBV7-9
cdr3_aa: ASSLALFGNTIY

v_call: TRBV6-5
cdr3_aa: ASRRQGPEGYT

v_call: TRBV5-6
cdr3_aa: ASSSLTGIDEKLF

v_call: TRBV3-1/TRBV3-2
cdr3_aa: ASSQGAGPYEQY

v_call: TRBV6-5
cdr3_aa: ASKLDSSNEKLF

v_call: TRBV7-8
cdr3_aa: ASSLERGWSYEQY

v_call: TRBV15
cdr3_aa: ATSRERYSNQPQH

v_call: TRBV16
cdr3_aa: ASSPLQRTGKNTEAF

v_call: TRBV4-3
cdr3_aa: ASSQAGPGTGGSNYGYT

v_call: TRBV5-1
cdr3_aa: ASSSGDNSPLH

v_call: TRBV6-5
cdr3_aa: ASSARESYEQY

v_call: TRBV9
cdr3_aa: ASSVGRGGYT